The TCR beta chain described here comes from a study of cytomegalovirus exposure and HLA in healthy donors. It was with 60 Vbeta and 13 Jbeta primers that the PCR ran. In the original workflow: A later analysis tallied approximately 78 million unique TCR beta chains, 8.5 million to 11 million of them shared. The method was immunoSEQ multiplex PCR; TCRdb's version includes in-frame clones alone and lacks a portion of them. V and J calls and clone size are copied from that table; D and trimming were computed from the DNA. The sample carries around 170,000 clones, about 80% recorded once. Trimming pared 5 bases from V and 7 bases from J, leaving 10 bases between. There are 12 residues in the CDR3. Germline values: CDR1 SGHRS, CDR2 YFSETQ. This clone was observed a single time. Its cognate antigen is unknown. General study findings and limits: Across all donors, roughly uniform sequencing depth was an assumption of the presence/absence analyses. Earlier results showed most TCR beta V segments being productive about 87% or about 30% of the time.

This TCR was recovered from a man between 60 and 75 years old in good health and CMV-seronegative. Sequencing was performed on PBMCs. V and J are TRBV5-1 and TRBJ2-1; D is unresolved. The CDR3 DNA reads TGCGCCAGCAGGGGTCAGGTAAATGAGCAGTTCTTC. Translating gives CASRGQVNEQFF. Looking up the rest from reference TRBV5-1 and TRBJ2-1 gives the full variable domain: KAGVTQTPRYLIKTRGQQVTLSCSPISGHRSVSWYQQTPGQGLQFLFEYFSETQRNKGNFPGRFSGRQFSNSRSEMNVSTLELGDSALYLCASRGQVNEQFFGPGTRLTVL.